This T cell receptor (beta chain) was sequenced during a study of shared clonotypes between healthy human individuals. Participating donors were healthy, HIV-negative adults free of recent acute infections or vaccinations. Investigators divided CD4+ cells into CD45RA+ naive and CD45RA-negative memory subsets. The CDR3 has 16 residues. Germline loops: CDR1 MNHNY, CDR2 SVGAGI (reference sequence). V shed 2 bases and J shed 1 base, with 12 bases lying between them. Sequencing used immunoSEQ multiplex PCR; TCRdb keeps in-frame clones, though not all of them. The sample lists a few million clones, around 95% seen once, with around 0.13% in the top ten.

Sequencing was carried out using naive CD4+ T cells sorted from blood. The subset: CD45RA+ positively selected. This sequence was found in a man younger than 35 in good health. The J gene is TRBJ1-3, the V gene TRBV6-6, with a possible D match to TRBD1 (5 bases). The CDR3 region has the DNA TGTGCCAGCAGTTACACCCCAGGGAATTCTGGAAACACCATATATTTT. Translated, it gives CASSYTPGNSGNTIYF.